These T cell receptor beta chains were read from a single sample in a study of cytomegalovirus exposure and HLA in healthy donors. TCRdb's copy holds only in-frame clones and misses some; the assay was immunoSEQ multiplex PCR. The sample yields approximately 300,000 clones, 70% to 90% seen once. The sequencing sample was made of PBMCs. The receptors here all came from a woman younger than 30 in good health and CMV-seronegative. The CDR3 runs from the conserved cysteine through the conserved F or W. The D gene is left open where the match is weak. Some rows mark clone size as missing; the rest say once, few, many or name a class of expanded clone.

j_gene	d_gene	v_gene	abundance	CDR3aa	CDR3nt
TRBJ2-7	TRBD2	TRBV27	.	CASSERGLAGIHEQYF	TGTGCCAGCAGCGAACGAGGACTAGCGGGAATCCACGAGCAGTACTTC
TRBJ2-5	TRBD1	TRBV25-1	.	CASTPGTEETQYF	TGTGCCAGCACCCCCGGGACAGAAGAGACCCAGTACTTC
TRBJ2-1	.	TRBV28	.	CASSFERGSYNEQFF	TGTGCCAGCAGTTTTGAAAGGGGCTCCTACAATGAGCAGTTCTTC
TRBJ2-7	.	TRBV9	once	CASSPDIIPSSYEQYF	TGTGCCAGCAGCCCTGACATCATTCCAAGCTCCTACGAGCAGTACTTC
TRBJ2-7	TRBD2	TRBV7-9	.	CASSLPPAGTDEQYF	TGTGCCAGCAGCTTACCCCCAGCGGGGACCGACGAGCAGTACTTC
TRBJ1-2	.	TRBV28	few	CASIQQVGYGYTF	TGTGCCAGCATCCAACAGGTGGGCTATGGCTACACCTTC
TRBJ1-1	.	TRBV5-1	.	CASSLESTLNTEAFF	TGTGCCAGCAGCTTGGAATCCACTCTGAACACTGAAGCTTTCTTT
TRBJ2-1	TRBD1	TRBV28	.	CASSSGTGNEQFF	TGTGCCAGCAGCTCGGGGACAGGCAATGAGCAGTTCTTC
TRBJ2-7	TRBD1	TRBV27	.	CASSRHGTGGPYEQYF	TGTGCCAGCAGTCGACATGGGACAGGGGGACCCTACGAGCAGTACTTC
TRBJ1-1	.	TRBV4-3	.	CASSRWAGGNTEAFF	TGCGCCAGCAGCCGTTGGGCGGGGGGGAACACTGAAGCTTTCTTT
TRBJ2-7	.	TRBV4-1	.	CASSHGQSYYEQYF	TGCGCCAGCAGCCACGGACAGTCCTACTACGAGCAGTACTTC
TRBJ2-7	.	TRBV7-9	few	CASSDRDSPYEQYF	TGTGCCAGCAGCGACCGGGACTCCCCCTACGAGCAGTACTTC
TRBJ2-7	.	TRBV5-1	.	CASSLDRTYEQYF	TGCGCCAGCAGCTTGGACAGAACCTACGAGCAGTACTTC
TRBJ1-4	.	TRBV6-5	.	CASSSRGTGNEKLFF	TGTGCCAGCAGTTCAAGGGGGACGGGTAATGAAAAACTGTTTTTT
TRBJ2-7	TRBD2	TRBV7-2	once	CASSLAVGGPSYEQYF	TGTGCCAGCAGCTTAGCGGTGGGAGGGCCCTCCTACGAGCAGTACTTC
TRBJ2-1	.	TRBV5-1	.	CASSLDATYNEQFF	TGCGCCAGCAGCTTGGATGCTACCTACAATGAGCAGTTCTTC
TRBJ2-1	.	TRBV28	.	CASPRNPGDDEQFF	TGTGCCAGCCCTAGGAATCCCGGAGATGATGAGCAGTTCTTC
TRBJ2-2	TRBD1	TRBV29-1	.	CSVDRGHTGELFF	TGCAGCGTTGACAGGGGGCACACCGGGGAGCTGTTTTTT
TRBJ1-2	.	TRBV10-3	.	CAIGAQDGYTF	TGTGCCATCGGGGCCCAAGATGGCTACACCTTC
TRBJ1-5	.	TRBV5-1	few	CASSLEGPTGNQPQHF	TGCGCCAGCAGCTTGGAAGGGCCGACGGGGAATCAGCCCCAGCATTTT
TRBJ1-1	TRBD1	TRBV18	.	CASSPGQGRTEAFF	TGTGCCAGCTCACCGGGACAGGGTCGGACTGAAGCTTTCTTT
TRBJ2-7	TRBD1	TRBV5-1	.	CASSPGDRDGNEQYF	TGCGCCAGCAGCCCAGGCGACAGGGATGGTAACGAGCAGTACTTC
TRBJ2-7	TRBD1	TRBV6-6	.	CASSSLRGRGPHEQYF	TGTGCCAGCAGTTCCCTCAGGGGGCGCGGCCCCCACGAGCAGTACTTC
TRBJ2-5	TRBD1	TRBV5-1	few	CASSYGDSQETQYF	TGCGCCAGCAGCTACGGGGACAGCCAAGAGACCCAGTACTTC
TRBJ2-7	TRBD2	TRBV10-2	.	CACTQAGAGGYEQYF	TGCGCCTGCACTCAAGCCGGGGCGGGAGGATACGAGCAGTACTTC
TRBJ2-1	TRBD2	TRBV4-2	.	CASSLGLAGGPGNEQFF	TGTGCCAGCAGCCTTGGTCTAGCGGGAGGGCCGGGCAATGAGCAGTTCTTC
TRBJ2-1	TRBD2	TRBV4-1	.	CASSQVGGRRREAYNEQFF	TGCGCCAGCAGCCAAGTCGGGGGGAGACGGCGGGAGGCCTACAATGAGCAGTTCTTC
TRBJ2-7	TRBD2	TRBV9	.	CASSVGVGEGRGYEQYF	TGTGCCAGCAGCGTAGGTGTGGGGGAGGGCCGCGGCTACGAGCAGTACTTC
TRBJ2-1	TRBD2	TRBV7-8	.	CASSLGLAGAGYNEQFF	TGTGCCAGCAGCCTAGGACTAGCGGGAGCGGGTTACAATGAGCAGTTCTTC
TRBJ2-5	TRBD2	TRBV9	.	CASSVAGGLAGETQYF	TGTGCCAGCAGCGTAGCGGGGGGACTAGCGGGAGAGACCCAGTACTTC